This T cell receptor (beta chain) was identified in a study of cytomegalovirus exposure and HLA in healthy donors. The PCR made use of 60 Vbeta and 13 Jbeta primers. In the original analysis: Per a later analysis, the number of unique TCR beta chains was approximately 80 million, of which roughly 11 million were shared. Generated by immunoSEQ multiplex PCR, the TCRdb table keeps only in-frame clones and is missing some. V, J and clone size were drawn from that table, and D and trimming were deduced from the DNA. This table has about 140,000 clones, about 70% appearing once. The germline V gene has CDR1 MDHEN and CDR2 SYDVKM. V lost 6 bases, J lost 8 bases, and 14 bases lay in between. This CDR3 spans 13 amino acids.

Sequenced material: PBMCs. V and J are TRBV28 and TRBJ2-1; TRBD2 is a possible D gene (5 bases). This TCR derives from a man between 18 and 29 years old in good health and CMV-seronegative. The CDR3: CASRRTGSYEQFF. As DNA, the CDR3 is TGTGCCAGCAGGCGAACTGGGAGCTATGAGCAGTTCTTC.